This is a list of T cell receptor beta chains from one sample in a study of blood T cell repertoires in COVID-19. Profiled with immunoSEQ multiplex PCR; TCRdb holds only in-frame clones, not every one. The sample carries approximately 300,000 clones, about 85% recorded once. The specimen was PBMCs or T cells enriched from blood (not recorded which). The receptors originated from a young woman who had recovered from COVID-19. Each CDR3 is given with its conserved first and last residue. Fields, in order: J gene, V gene, clone size, D gene, CDR3 DNA, CDR3 protein. D genes are given only for firm matches. Clone size, where shown, is once, few, many, or a class for clones that have expanded.

TRBJ2-1 TRBV5-4 . TRBD1 TGTGCCAGCAGCCGGGACAGGGGCGACAATGAGCAGTTCTTC CASSRDRGDNEQFF
TRBJ1-1 TRBV30 . . TGTGCCTTCCGGACAGCGAACACTGAAGCTTTCTTT CAFRTANTEAFF
TRBJ2-1 TRBV4-1 . TRBD1 TGCGCCAGCAGCCAGGTCGTCGGACAGGGCTATTTCAGTGAGCAGTTCTTC CASSQVVGQGYFSEQFF
TRBJ2-5 TRBV6-5 . TRBD2 TGTGCCTGCCACACCCTAGCGGGGGGAAAAGAGACCCAGTACTTC CACHTLAGGKETQYF
TRBJ2-5 TRBV12-3/TRBV12-4 . TRBD1 TGTGCCAGCAGCACGACAGGGAAAGAGACCCAGTACTTC CASSTTGKETQYF
TRBJ1-2 TRBV6-5 few . TGTGCCAGCAGTTACCTCCCCCGGCCAGGGGACTATGGCTACACCTTC CASSYLPRPGDYGYTF
TRBJ2-1 TRBV14 . . TGTGCCAGCAGCCCCCGAGTGGGCCCCTACAATGAGCAGTTCTTC CASSPRVGPYNEQFF
TRBJ2-3 TRBV6-5 . . TGTGCCAGCAGCCCAGACAGGATTACAGATACGCAGTATTTT CASSPDRITDTQYF
TRBJ1-2 TRBV11-2 . TRBD1 TGTGCCAGCAGCTTAGGAGGGGGCGACTATGGCTACACCTTC CASSLGGGDYGYTF
TRBJ1-4 TRBV20-1 . . TGCAGTGCTGGAGAGGGCAGGGTGGTTTTT CSAGEGRVVF
TRBJ1-2 TRBV6-6 . TRBD1 TGTGCCAGCAGCCGGACAGGGGACTATGGCTACACCTTC CASSRTGDYGYTF
TRBJ1-2 TRBV9 . . TGTGCCAGCAGCGCTATAAACCGGGGAGGCCACGGCTACACCTTC CASSAINRGGHGYTF
TRBJ1-2 TRBV4-2 . TRBD1 TGTGCCAGCAGCCAGCAGGGGGACTATGGCTACACCTTC CASSQQGDYGYTF
TRBJ1-1 TRBV19 . TRBD1 TGTGCCAGTAGTAGAGACAGGGTGTTGAACACTGAAGCTTTCTTT CASSRDRVLNTEAFF
TRBJ1-2 TRBV7-9 . . TGTGCCAGCAGCCAAGGGGTCTACTATGGCTACACCTTC CASSQGVYYGYTF
TRBJ1-1 TRBV9 . . TGTGCCAGCAGCGTAGGGTCGGCAGGGGACACTGAAGCTTTCTTT CASSVGSAGDTEAFF
TRBJ1-6 TRBV5-1 . . TGCGCCAGCAGCTTGTGGGGGCGGGTGCCCCTCCACTTT CASSLWGRVPLHF
TRBJ1-4 TRBV7-2 . . TGTGCCAGCAGCTTAGTTTCCCATGAGTTCGGACTGTTTTTT CASSLVSHEFGLFF
TRBJ1-2 TRBV6-5 . TRBD1 TGTGCCAGCAGACTCACAGGGGGCGACGGCTACACCTTC CASRLTGGDGYTF
TRBJ2-3 TRBV7-7 . TRBD2 TGTGCTAGCAGCTTAGGACTAGCGGGGGGAGATACGCAGTATTTT CASSLGLAGGDTQYF
TRBJ1-1 TRBV25-1 . . TGTGCCAGCACGGTCGGCGGGGAAGCTTTCTTT CASTVGGEAFF
TRBJ1-2 TRBV18 . . TGTGCCAGCTCACCACAGAGTAACTATGGCTACACCTTC CASSPQSNYGYTF
TRBJ1-1 TRBV5-1 once . TGCGCCAGCAGCTTGCAGGGAATGAACACTGAAGCTTTCTTT CASSLQGMNTEAFF
TRBJ1-2 TRBV9 . . TGTGCCAGCAGCGTAGCTCGGGCAGGGTACGGCTACACCTTC CASSVARAGYGYTF
TRBJ2-1 TRBV25-1 few TRBD1 TGTGCCAGCACCGAAGGGGGCAACTATGAGCAGTTCTTC CASTEGGNYEQFF
TRBJ2-4 TRBV3-1/TRBV3-2 . TRBD1 TGTGCCAGCAGCCAAGATGGGACAGGGGGGGCTAGGAACATTCAGTACTTC CASSQDGTGGARNIQYF
TRBJ1-1 TRBV19 . TRBD1 TGTGCCAGTAGTATGGGACAGGGGGCGCGGTCTATTGAAGCTTTCTTT CASSMGQGARSIEAFF
TRBJ1-4 TRBV20-1 few . TGCAGTGCTAGAGATCTCCCAAAACTGTTTTTT CSARDLPKLFF
TRBJ1-5 TRBV19 . . TGTGCCAGTACCCCGCGGCCCTTCCGGGACAATCAGCCCCAGCATTTT CASTPRPFRDNQPQHF